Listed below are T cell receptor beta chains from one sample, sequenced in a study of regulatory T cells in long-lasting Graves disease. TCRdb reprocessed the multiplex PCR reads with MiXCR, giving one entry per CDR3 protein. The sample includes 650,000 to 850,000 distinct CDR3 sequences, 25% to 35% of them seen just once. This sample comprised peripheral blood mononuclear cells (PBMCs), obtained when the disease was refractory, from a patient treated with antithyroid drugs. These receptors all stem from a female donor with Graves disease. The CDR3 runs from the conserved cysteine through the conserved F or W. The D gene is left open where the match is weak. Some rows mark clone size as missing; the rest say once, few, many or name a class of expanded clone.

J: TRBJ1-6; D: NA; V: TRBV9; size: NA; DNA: TGTGCCAGCAGCGTGGGGGGGAGGGGGTCACCCCTCCACTTT; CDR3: CASSVGGRGSPLHF
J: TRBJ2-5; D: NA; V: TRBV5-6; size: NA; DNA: TGTGCCAGCAGCTTGATTAGCTCCCGGTCGGAGACCCAGTACTTC; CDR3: CASSLISSRSETQYF
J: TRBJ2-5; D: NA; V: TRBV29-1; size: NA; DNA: TGCAGCGTTGTCGGACTCCGCGGTGCCCAAGAGACCCAGTACTTC; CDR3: CSVVGLRGAQETQYF
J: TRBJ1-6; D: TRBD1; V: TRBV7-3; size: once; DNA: TGTGCCAGCAGCTTATTGGAGGGGGCAAGATCACCCCTCCACTTT; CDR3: CASSLLEGARSPLHF
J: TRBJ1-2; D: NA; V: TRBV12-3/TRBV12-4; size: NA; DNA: TGTGCCAGCCTCCTCACCTCGGGGAGCGGCTACACCTTC; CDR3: CASLLTSGSGYTF
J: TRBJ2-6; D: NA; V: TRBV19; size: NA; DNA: TGTGCCAGTAACCTAAGGGCCCCTGGGGCCAACGTCCTGACTTTC; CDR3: CASNLRAPGANVLTF
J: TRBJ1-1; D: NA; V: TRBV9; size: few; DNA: TGTGCCAGCAGCGTAGGGACATACCCGGCGGGCACTGAAGCTTTCTTT; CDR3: CASSVGTYPAGTEAFF
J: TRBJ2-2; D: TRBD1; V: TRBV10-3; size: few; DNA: TGTGCCATCAGATTCGACAGGGCAAGTAACACCGGGGAGCTGTTTTTT; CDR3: CAIRFDRASNTGELFF
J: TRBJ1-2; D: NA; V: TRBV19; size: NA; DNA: TGTGCCAGTAGTATAGTTCCAGAAAACTATGGCTACACCTTC; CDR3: CASSIVPENYGYTF
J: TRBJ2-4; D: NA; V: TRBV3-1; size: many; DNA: TGTGCCAGCAGCCAAGATTCGCTAGCCAAAAACATTCAGTACTTC; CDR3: CASSQDSLAKNIQYF
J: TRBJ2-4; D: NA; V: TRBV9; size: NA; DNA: TGTGCCCCGGATCTAGCCAAAAACATTCAGTACTTC; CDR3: CAPDLAKNIQYF
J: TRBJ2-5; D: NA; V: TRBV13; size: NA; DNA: TGTGCCAGCATCCCGAGTGGCAGCGAGGAGACCCAGTACTTC; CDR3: CASIPSGSEETQYF
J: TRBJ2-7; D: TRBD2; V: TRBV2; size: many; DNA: TGTGCCAGCCAGATGGGAGGGGCGGGGGAGCAGTACTTC; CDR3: CASQMGGAGEQYF
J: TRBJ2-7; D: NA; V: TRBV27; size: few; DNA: TGTGCCAGCAGTTTTTTCAGGGATTACGGATACGAGCAGTACTTC; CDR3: CASSFFRDYGYEQYF
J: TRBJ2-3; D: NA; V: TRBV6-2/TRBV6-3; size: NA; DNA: TGTGCCAGCAACAAACAGGGTACGGGAAGCACAGATACGCAGTATTTT; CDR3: CASNKQGTGSTDTQYF
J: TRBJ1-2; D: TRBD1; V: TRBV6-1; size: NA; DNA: TGTGCCATCAGTGATGAACAGGGGGCTGATGGCTACACCTTC; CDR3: CAISDEQGADGYTF
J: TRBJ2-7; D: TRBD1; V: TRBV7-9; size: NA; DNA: TGTGCCAGCAGCCTAAGCCCGGGACAGGGGTCCTACGAGCAGTACTTC; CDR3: CASSLSPGQGSYEQYF
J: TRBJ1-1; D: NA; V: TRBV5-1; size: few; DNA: TGCGCCAGCAGCCCTGGTGGCGGCGCGTCAGCTTTCTTT; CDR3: CASSPGGGASAFF
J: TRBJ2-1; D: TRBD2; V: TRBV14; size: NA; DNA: TGTGCCAGCAGCCAAGAGCTAGCGGGAGATCTGTTCTTC; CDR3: CASSQELAGDLFF
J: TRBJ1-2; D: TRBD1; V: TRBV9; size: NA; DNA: TGTGCCAGCAGTGGGGGACAGGGATACTATGGCTACACCTTC; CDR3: CASSGGQGYYGYTF
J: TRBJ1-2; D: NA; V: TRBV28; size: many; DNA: TGTGCCAGCACCCAGACAGGAATCTATGGCTACACCTTC; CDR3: CASTQTGIYGYTF
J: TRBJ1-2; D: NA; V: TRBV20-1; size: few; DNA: TGCAGTGCTAGAGTTGTTCCTAACTATGGCTACACCTTC; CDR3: CSARVVPNYGYTF
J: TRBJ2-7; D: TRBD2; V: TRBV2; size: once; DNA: TGTGCCAGCACCGGACTAGCGGGGGACGAGCAGTACTTC; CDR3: CASTGLAGDEQYF
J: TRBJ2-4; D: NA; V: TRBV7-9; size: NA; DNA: TGTGCCAGCAGCGCGCAGGGGGGGCTAGCGAACATTCAGTACTTC; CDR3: CASSAQGGLANIQYF
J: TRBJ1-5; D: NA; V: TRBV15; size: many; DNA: TGTGCCACCAGCAGAGATGATCAGCCCCAGCATTTT; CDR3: CATSRDDQPQHF
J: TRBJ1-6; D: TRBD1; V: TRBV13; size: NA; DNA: TGTGCCAGCAGCTTATCTGAATGGGACAGCCATTCACCCCTCCACTTT; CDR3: CASSLSEWDSHSPLHF
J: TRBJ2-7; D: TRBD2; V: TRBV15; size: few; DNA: TGTGCCACCAGCTCGCTAGCGGGCCTCTCCTACGAGCAGTACTTC; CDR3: CATSSLAGLSYEQYF
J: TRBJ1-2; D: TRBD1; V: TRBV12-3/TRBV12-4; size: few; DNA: TGTGCCAGCAGTTCCAAAACAGGGGAGAGAGGCTACACCTTC; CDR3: CASSSKTGERGYTF
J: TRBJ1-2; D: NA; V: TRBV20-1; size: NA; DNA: TGCAGTGCAAAAAAAGACAGGTCTATTGGCTACACCTTC; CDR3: CSAKKDRSIGYTF
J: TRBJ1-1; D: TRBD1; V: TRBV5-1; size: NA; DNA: TGCGCCAGCAGCTCCAATTACAGGGGAGGCACTGAAGCTTTCTTT; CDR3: CASSSNYRGGTEAFF
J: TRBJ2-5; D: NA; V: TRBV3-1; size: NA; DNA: TGTGCCAGCAGCCCCTACAGGGACCTCCAGATAGAGACCCAGTACTTC; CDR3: CASSPYRDLQIETQYF
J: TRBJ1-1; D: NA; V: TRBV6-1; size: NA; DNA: TGTGCCAGCAGGGTCGGATTGAACACTGAAGCTTTCTTT; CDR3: CASRVGLNTEAFF
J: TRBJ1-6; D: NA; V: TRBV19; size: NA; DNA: TGTGCCAGTAGTAAAAGAGGGACGGATTCACCCCTCCACTTT; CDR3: CASSKRGTDSPLHF
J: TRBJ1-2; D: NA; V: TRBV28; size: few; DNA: TGTGCCAGCAGGAATCCAGGGATAAGTGGCTACACCTTC; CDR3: CASRNPGISGYTF
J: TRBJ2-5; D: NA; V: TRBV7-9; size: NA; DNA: TGTGCCAGCAGCTCCCGGGGCAGGGAAGAGACCCAGTACTTC; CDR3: CASSSRGREETQYF
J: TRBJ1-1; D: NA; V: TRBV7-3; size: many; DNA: TGTGCCAGCAGCTTATATGGGGGATCCACTGAAGCTTTCTTT; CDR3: CASSLYGGSTEAFF
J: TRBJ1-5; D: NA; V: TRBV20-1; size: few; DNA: TGCAGTGCTAGAGGACAGAGTAGCAATCAGCCCCAGCATTTT; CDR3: CSARGQSSNQPQHF
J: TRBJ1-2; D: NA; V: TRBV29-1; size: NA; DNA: TGCAGCGTTGAAGGGGACCGTATTAACTATGGCTACACCTTC; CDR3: CSVEGDRINYGYTF
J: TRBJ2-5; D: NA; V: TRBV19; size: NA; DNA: TGTGCCAGTAGTATCGCGGATCTACCGGTGGAGACCCAGTACTTC; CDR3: CASSIADLPVETQYF
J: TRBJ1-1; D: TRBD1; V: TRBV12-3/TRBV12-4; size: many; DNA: TGTGCCAGCAGTCCTTTGGGACAGGGGGCAGACGGTAACACTGAAGCTTTCTTT; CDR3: CASSPLGQGADGNTEAFF
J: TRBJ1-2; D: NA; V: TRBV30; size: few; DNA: TGTGCCTGGAGTGCAGGCGCAGGGGATGGCTACACCTTC; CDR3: CAWSAGAGDGYTF
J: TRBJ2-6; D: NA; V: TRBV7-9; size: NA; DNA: TGTGCCAGCAGCTTTCAGGCCTCTGGGGCCAACGTCCTGACTTTC; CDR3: CASSFQASGANVLTF
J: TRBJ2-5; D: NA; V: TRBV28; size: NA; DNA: TGTGCCAGCAGTTCACGAGCCCGGGACGAGACCCAGTACTTC; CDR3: CASSSRARDETQYF
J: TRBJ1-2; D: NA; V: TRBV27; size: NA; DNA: TGTGCCAGCAGTACTCGTGATGGGAACTATGGCTACACCTTC; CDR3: CASSTRDGNYGYTF
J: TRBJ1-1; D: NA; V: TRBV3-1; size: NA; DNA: TGTGCCAGCAGCCAAGGATGGCAGACTGAAGCTTTCTTT; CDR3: CASSQGWQTEAFF
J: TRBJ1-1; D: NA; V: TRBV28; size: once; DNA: TGTGCCAGCAGTCTCCTACGGGACTCTGAAGCTTTCTTT; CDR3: CASSLLRDSEAFF
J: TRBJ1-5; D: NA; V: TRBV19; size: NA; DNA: TGTGCCAGTAGTAGAAATAATCAGCCCCAGCATTTT; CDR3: CASSRNNQPQHF
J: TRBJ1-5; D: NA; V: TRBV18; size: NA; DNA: TGTGCCAGCTCACCTTCGGACAGACCTCAGCCCCAGCATTTT; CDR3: CASSPSDRPQPQHF
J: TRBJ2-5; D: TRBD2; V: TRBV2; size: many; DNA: TGTGCCAGTCGGTGGGGGGCTAGCGGGATCCAAGAGACCCAGTACTTC; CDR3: CASRWGASGIQETQYF
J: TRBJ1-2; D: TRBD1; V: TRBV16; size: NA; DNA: TGTGCCAGCAGCCAGGGCAGGGGGCGCGACTATGGCTACGCCTTC; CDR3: CASSQGRGRDYGYAF
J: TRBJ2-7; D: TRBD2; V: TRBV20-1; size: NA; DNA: TGCAGTGCTAGCCGCTTTACTAGCGGGAGTCGCGAGCAGTACTTC; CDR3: CSASRFTSGSREQYF
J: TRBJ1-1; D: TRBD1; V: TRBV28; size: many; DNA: TGTGCCAGCAGCCCCAGGGGGGTGAACACTGAAGCTTTCTTT; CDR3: CASSPRGVNTEAFF
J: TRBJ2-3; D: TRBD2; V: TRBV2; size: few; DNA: TGTGCCAGCAGACCCTCGGGAGGAGATACGCAGTATTTT; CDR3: CASRPSGGDTQYF
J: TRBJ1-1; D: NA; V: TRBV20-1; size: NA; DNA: TGCAGTGCTAGAACGTGGACGGTGAGGCTTGACACTGAAGCTTTCTTT; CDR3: CSARTWTVRLDTEAFF
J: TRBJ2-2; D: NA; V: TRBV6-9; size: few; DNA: TGCGCCAGCAGTGAGACTAGAGTACCCGGGGAGCTGTTTTTT; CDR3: CASSETRVPGELFF
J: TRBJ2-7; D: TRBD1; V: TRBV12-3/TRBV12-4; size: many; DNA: TGTGCCAGCAGTTTGGACAGGGGGCTCTACCACGAGCAGTACTTC; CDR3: CASSLDRGLYHEQYF
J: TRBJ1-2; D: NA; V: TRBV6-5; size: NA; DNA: TGTGCCAGCAGTTACTTGGGAGATCGCGGGAGAAACTATGGCTACACCTTC; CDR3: CASSYLGDRGRNYGYTF
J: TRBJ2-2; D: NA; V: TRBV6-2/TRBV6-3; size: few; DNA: TGTGCCAGCAGTGAAGAGGGGGGGACGAGGAACACCGGGGAGCTGTTTTTT; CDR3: CASSEEGGTRNTGELFF
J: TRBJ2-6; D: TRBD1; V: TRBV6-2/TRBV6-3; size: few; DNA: TGTGCCAGCAGTGACTCAGGGGGCTCTGGGGCCAACGTCCTGACTTTC; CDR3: CASSDSGGSGANVLTF
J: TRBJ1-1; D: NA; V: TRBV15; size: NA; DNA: TGTGCCACCAGCCCAAGAAGAACTGAAGCTTTCTTT; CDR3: CATSPRRTEAFF